This T cell receptor beta chain was identified in a study of T cell changes during pregnancy in multiple sclerosis. The table came from immunoSEQ multiplex PCR; TCRdb's copy has only in-frame clones and leaves some out. The sample contains about 19,000 clones, around 90% of which appear only once. The CDR3 is made up of 14 amino acids. Germline assignment: CDR1 SGDLS and CDR2 YYNGEE. V shed 3 bases and J shed 0 bases, with 7 bases lying between them. The receptor was isolated from a female donor in good health, enrolled as a control in a pregnancy study. This rearrangement joins TRBV9 to TRBJ1-3; D is perhaps TRBD1 (5 bases). This specimen consisted of CD8+ T cells from peripheral blood mononuclear cells, obtained after pregnancy. CDR3 in amino acids: CASSGDSSGNTIYF. The CDR3, as DNA: TGTGCCAGCAGCGGAGACAGCTCTGGAAACACCATATATTTT.